The text below deals with one TCR beta chain. Across roughly 25 US areas, participants ranged in age from roughly 18 to 95 years. The protocol was immunoSEQ multiplex PCR, while the TCRdb copy is restricted to in-frame clones and leaves out a portion. The sample includes fewer than 250,000 clones, 83% seen only once; the top ten take 3.5% to 4%. This record comes from a study of blood T cell repertoires in COVID-19. The sequenced sample consisted of PBMCs or T cells enriched from blood (not recorded which). This TCR came from a woman aged 40 to 50 who had been exposed to COVID-19.

As DNA, the CDR3 is TGTGCCAGCAGCTCCGGGGACTCCTACGAGCAGTACTTC. Residues: CASSSGDSYEQYF. The chain joins TRBV7-8 to TRBJ2-7, with D perhaps matching TRBD2 (5 bases). V lost 4 bases and J 0 bases, leaving 7 bases between the germline ends. Looked up from germline, CDR1 is SGHVS and CDR2 is FQNEAQ. The CDR3 is 13 amino acids.